This T cell receptor beta chain stems from a study of cytomegalovirus exposure and HLA in healthy donors. In the study overall: The roughly 110 validation repertoires were reported in a later analysis to have been generated on the same platform as the roughly 670 first-cohort repertoires.

Worth noting for this clone: The antigen is not known. Different DNA sequences within this sample yield the same CDR3.

The study's findings and limits: In vitro assays verified that three CMV-associated chains recognized CMV antigens specifically. While the bulk of TCR sequences proved rare, some public TCRs turned up in many donors.

V gave up 3 bases and J gave up 1 base, with 6 bases separating them. Germline V gene lookup returns CDR1 MDHEN and CDR2 SYDVKM. This CDR3 comprises 13 residues. The assay was immunoSEQ multiplex PCR, and TCRdb's table has in-frame clones only and misses some. The sample records about 160,000 clones, roughly nine tenths being singletons. The chain couples TRBV28 to TRBJ1-1; no clear D. Sequenced material: PBMCs. The source is a woman aged 25 to 39 in good health and CMV-seronegative. The CDR3 is CASSLTGNTEAFF. CDR3 coding DNA: TGTGCCAGCAGTTTGACGGGGAACACTGAAGCTTTCTTT.